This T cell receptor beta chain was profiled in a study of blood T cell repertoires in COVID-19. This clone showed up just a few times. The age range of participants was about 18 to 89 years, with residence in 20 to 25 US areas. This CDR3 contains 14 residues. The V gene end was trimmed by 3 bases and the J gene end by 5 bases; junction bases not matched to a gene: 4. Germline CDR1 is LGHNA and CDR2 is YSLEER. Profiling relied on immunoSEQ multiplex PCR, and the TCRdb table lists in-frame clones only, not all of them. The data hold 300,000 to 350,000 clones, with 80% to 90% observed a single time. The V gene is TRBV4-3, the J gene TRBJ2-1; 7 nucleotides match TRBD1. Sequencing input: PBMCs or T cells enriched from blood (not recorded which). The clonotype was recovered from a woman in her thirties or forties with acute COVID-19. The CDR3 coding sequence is TGCGCCAGCAGCCAGCGAACAGGGGACAATGAGCAGTTCTTC. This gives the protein CASSQRTGDNEQFF.